The clone carrying this T cell receptor beta chain was detected once. The antigen remains undetermined. The sample belongs to a study of vaccination and CD4 T cells after COVID-19. Study details: Overlapping spike pools from SARS-CoV-2 and HCoV-NL63, HCoV-OC43 and HCoV-229E served as culture stimuli.

An Oncomine TCR Beta short-read assay was used to sequence the DNA from cultured CD4+ T cells. Genomic DNA was extracted from cultured CD4+ T cells. MiXCR, run by TCRdb on the PCR reads, gives a single entry per CDR3 protein. In the table there are 15,000 to 20,000 distinct CDR3 sequences, about 40% of which are singletons. The CDR3 loop spans 15 amino acids. The germline CDR1 and CDR2 sequences are SEHNR and FQNEAQ (reference sequence). V lost 1 base and J 5 bases, leaving 9 bases between the germline ends. Treatment here: approximately 9-day PBMC culture with coronavirus spike peptide pools or control peptides (ViraFEST assay).

The chain uses TRBV7-9 and TRBJ2-6; D is perhaps TRBD1 or TRBD2 (6 bases each). This clonotype originated in a human donor who had recovered from COVID-19. Input material: CD4+ T cells from blood, cultured in vitro. CDR3 in amino acids: CASSLDGGRANVLTF. CDR3 coding DNA: TGTGCCAGCAGCTTAGACGGGGGCAGGGCCAACGTCCTGACTTTC.